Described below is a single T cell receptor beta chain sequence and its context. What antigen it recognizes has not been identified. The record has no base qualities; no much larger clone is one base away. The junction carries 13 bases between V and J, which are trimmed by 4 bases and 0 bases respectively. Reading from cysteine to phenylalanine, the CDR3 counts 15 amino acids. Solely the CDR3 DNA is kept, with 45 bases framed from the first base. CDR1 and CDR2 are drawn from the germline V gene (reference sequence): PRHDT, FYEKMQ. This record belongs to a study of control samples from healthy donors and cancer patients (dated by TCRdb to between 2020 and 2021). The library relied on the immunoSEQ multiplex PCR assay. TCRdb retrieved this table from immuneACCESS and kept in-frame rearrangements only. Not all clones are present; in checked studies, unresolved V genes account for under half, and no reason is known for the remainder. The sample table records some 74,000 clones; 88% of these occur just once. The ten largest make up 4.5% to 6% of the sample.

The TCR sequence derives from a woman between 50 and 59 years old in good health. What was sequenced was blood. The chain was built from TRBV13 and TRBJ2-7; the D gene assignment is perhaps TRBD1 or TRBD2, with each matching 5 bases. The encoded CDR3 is CASSSGRRSSYEQYF. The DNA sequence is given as TGTGCCAGCAGCTCGGGACGTAGGAGCTCCTACGAGCAGTACTTC.